This note documents a single TCR beta chain sequence. Its antigen is as yet unknown. As the sequencing template, cDNA was produced by extracting RNA and reverse transcribing it. Only in-frame clones appear in the TCRdb table, and some are missing; sequencing was by immunoSEQ multiplex PCR. The profile shows 190,000 or so clones, 58% of them singletons. With 2 bases removed from V and 3 bases from J, the gap between germline ends came to 5 bases. The CDR3 has 12 residues. Germline V gene sequence: CDR1 SGHTA, CDR2 FQGNSA. Specified treatment: oral pan-JAK inhibitor, 5-10 mg twice daily. The data stem from a study of CD8+ T cells in alopecia areata. Study in general: Severity scoring for treated patients was based on the percentage of affected scalp area.

Study findings and constraints: Many of the expanded lesional clones endured in scalp and blood while on tofacitinib. Tofacitinib significantly lowered scalp clonality and expanded CD8+ clones among the top 100. Higher clonality and more expanded CD8+ clones appeared in lesional than normal scalp.

The sample in question was CD8+ T cells sorted from blood, obtained at week 24, from a patient treated with tofacitinib. The TCR sequence derives from a human donor with alopecia areata. This chain uses TRBV7-2 with TRBJ2-7; D remains ambiguous. The DNA of the CDR3 is TGTGCCAGCAGCTTATATGGCTACGAGCAGTACTTC. This translates into CASSLYGYEQYF. The variable domain in full, with the rest retrieved from reference TRBV7-2 and TRBJ2-7, is GAGVSQSPSNKVTEKGKDVELRCDPISGHTALYWYRQSLGQGLEFLIYFQGNSAPDKSGLPSDRFSAERTGGSVSTLTIQRTQQEDSAVYLCASSLYGYEQYFGPGTRLTVT.